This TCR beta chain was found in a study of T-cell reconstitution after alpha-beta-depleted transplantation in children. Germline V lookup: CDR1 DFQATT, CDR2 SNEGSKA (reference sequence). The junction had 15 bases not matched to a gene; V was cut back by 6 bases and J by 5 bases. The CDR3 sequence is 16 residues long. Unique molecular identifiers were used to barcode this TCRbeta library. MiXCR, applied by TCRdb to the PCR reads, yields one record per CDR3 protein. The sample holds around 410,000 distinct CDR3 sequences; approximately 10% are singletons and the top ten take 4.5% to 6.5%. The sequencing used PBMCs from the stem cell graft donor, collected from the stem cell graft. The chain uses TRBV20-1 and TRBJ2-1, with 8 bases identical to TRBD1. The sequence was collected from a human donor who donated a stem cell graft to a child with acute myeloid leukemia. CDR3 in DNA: TGCAGTGCCAATGTATTTCCAGGGGGCGCAAACAATGAGCAGTTCTTC. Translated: CSANVFPGGANNEQFF.